The 27 T cell receptor beta chains in this list originate from one sample, sequenced in a study of cytomegalovirus exposure and HLA in healthy donors. Researchers ran the PCR with 60 Vbeta and 13 Jbeta primers. TCRdb keeps only in-frame clones here, not all; method: immunoSEQ multiplex PCR. Here the sample spans about 43,000 clones, approximately 80% being singletons. The sequencing input was PBMCs. The receptors shown here come from a man aged 25 to 40 in good health and CMV-seronegative.

V gene TRBV6-5 combines with J gene TRBJ1-2; the D is unclear. Looked up from germline, CDR1 is MNHEY and CDR2 is SVGAGI. The V end was cut by 2 bases, the J end by 7 bases, with 14 bases between. This CDR3 region has 14 residues. The CDR3 DNA is TGTGCCAGCAGTTACCGCGTTCGGGTCACTGGCTACACCTTC. It encodes CASSYRVRVTGYTF.

The rearrangement uses TRBV7-3 and TRBJ1-5, with D perhaps TRBD1 (5 bases). Trimming stripped 1 base from V and 11 bases from J, with 18 bases between. Looked up from germline, CDR1 is SGHTA and CDR2 is FQGTGA. The CDR3 extends over 15 amino acids. The CDR3 loop is CASSLMGGAAYTQHF. CDR3 nucleotides: TGTGCCAGCAGCTTAATGGGAGGGGCAGCCTACACCCAGCATTTT.

V is TRBV11-3 and J is TRBJ2-2; possible D gene TRBD1, 6 bases. Trimming took 5 bases from V and 3 from J, leaving 7 bases between them. Germline V lookup: CDR1 SGHNT, CDR2 YENEEA. This CDR3 contains 13 residues. The CDR3 protein is CASSHRDTGELFF. The CDR3 DNA sequence: TGTGCCAGCAGCCACAGGGACACCGGGGAGCTGTTTTTT.

The chain couples TRBV7-2 to TRBJ1-4; TRBD1 agrees at 12 bases. The CDR3 consists of 14 residues. Germline V gives CDR1 SGHTA, CDR2 FQGNSA. V was pared by 5 bases and J by 8 bases, with 3 bases of the junction left unmatched. CDR3 DNA: TGTGCCAGCAGCCGGGACAGGGGGCGGGAAAAACTGTTTTTT. Its protein product is CASSRDRGREKLFF.

The rearrangement joins TRBV30 to TRBJ1-3; no clear D gene. This CDR3 region has 15 residues. Germline CDR1 and CDR2: GTSNPN and SVGIG (reference sequence). Trimming pared 4 bases from V and 0 bases from J, leaving 13 bases between. This chain's CDR3 is CAWIPRSRSGNTIYF. DNA for the CDR3: TGTGCCTGGATTCCCCGGAGCCGCTCTGGAAACACCATATATTTT.

This chain links TRBV18 with TRBJ1-1; no reliable D call. CDR3 length: 15 residues. V lost 5 bases to trimming and J lost 0 bases, with 13 bases between them. The germline gives CDR1 KGHSH, CDR2 LQKENI. CDR3 amino acids: CASSLRSSMNTEAFF. The CDR3 DNA reads TGTGCCAGCTCATTAAGGAGCTCGATGAACACTGAAGCTTTCTTT.

The chain combines TRBV18 with TRBJ2-1; possible D gene TRBD2, 5 bases. Germline V CDR1 and CDR2: KGHSH, LQKENI. V dropped 2 bases and J dropped 5 bases, with 13 bases sitting between them. The CDR3 has 15 residues. The CDR3 DNA sequence: TGTGCCAGCTCACCAAGGTCGTTGACTAACAATGAGCAGTTCTTC. Amino acids: CASSPRSLTNNEQFF.

The chain uses TRBV7-3 and TRBJ2-1, with D perhaps TRBD1 (6 bases). Between the trimmed V and J ends, which lost 5 bases and 4 bases, there was a span of 9 bases. The CDR3 loop spans 13 amino acids. Germline V lookup: CDR1 SGHTA, CDR2 FQGTGA. This CDR3 is CASSLQGYNEQFF. CDR3 in DNA: TGTGCCAGCAGCCTACAGGGATACAATGAGCAGTTCTTC.

V is TRBV5-6 and J is TRBJ1-1, with D possibly being TRBD1 (6 bases). CDR3 length: 15 amino acids. The germline V gene has CDR1 SGHDT and CDR2 YYEEEE. Trimming left V 1 base short and J 3 bases short, with 13 bases between. The CDR3: CASSLPDRRDTEAFF. CDR3 bases: TGTGCCAGCAGCTTGCCGGACAGAAGGGACACTGAAGCTTTCTTT.

J is TRBJ2-7 and V is TRBV9, with 9 bases lining up with TRBD2. Losses at the gene ends were 4 bases for V and 5 bases for J; bases not matched to a gene: 4. The CDR3 is 13 amino acids. Looked up from germline, CDR1 is SGDLS and CDR2 is YYNGEE. The CDR3 bases are TGTGCCAGCAGCTCCGGACTAGCGAACGAGCAGTACTTC. Its protein is CASSSGLANEQYF.

This clone turned up a few times. The chain employs TRBV2 and TRBJ2-2; tentatively, D is TRBD1 (6 bases). CDR1 is SNHLY, CDR2 FYNNEI, per germline. Trimming left V 8 bases short and J 2 bases short, with 12 bases between. The CDR3 covers 14 residues. Written as DNA, the CDR3 is TGTGCCAGCTATTTGGACAGAAACACCGGGGAGCTGTTTTTT. Protein: CASYLDRNTGELFF. The variable domain in full, completed from reference TRBV2 and TRBJ2-2, reads EPEVTQTPSHQVTQMGQEVILRCVPISNHLYFYWYRQILGQKVEFLVSFYNNEISEKSEIFDDQFSVERPDGSNFTLKIRSTKLEDSAMYFCASYLDRNTGELFFGEGSRLTVL.

The chain combines TRBV6-1 with TRBJ2-7, with 13 bases fitting TRBD2. Germline V gene sequence: CDR1 MNHNS, CDR2 SASEGT. V trimming: 3 bases; J trimming: 7 bases; junction bases outside the gene matches: 6. CDR3 length: 15 residues. CDR3 DNA: TGTGCCAGCAGTGAGGAAGGACTAGCGGGAGCGGAGCAGTACTTC. Amino acids: CASSEEGLAGAEQYF.

The V and J genes are TRBV10-3 and TRBJ2-5; 14 bases align to TRBD2. From germline, CDR1 is ENHRY and CDR2 SYGVKD. Trimming cost V 5 bases and J 4 bases; bases outside gene matches: 6. The CDR3 contains 16 residues. The CDR3 sequence is CAISSGTSGSVETQYF. In nucleotides, the CDR3 is TGTGCCATCAGTTCCGGGACTAGCGGGAGTGTAGAGACCCAGTACTTC.

This clone was recorded once. The chain couples TRBV5-4 to TRBJ2-7, with TRBD2 as a possible D gene (5 bases). Germline V gives CDR1 SGHNT, CDR2 YYREEE (reference sequence). V shed 5 bases and J shed 2 bases, with 14 bases lying between them. CDR3 size: 14 residues. The CDR3 DNA follows: TGTGCCAGCAGGGTCATGAGCGGTACCTACGAGCAGTACTTC. Residues: CASRVMSGTYEQYF.

This chain joins TRBV7-2 and TRBJ2-4, with D possibly matching TRBD1 (6 bases). This CDR3 spans 13 amino acids. V lost 3 bases and J lost 15, with 18 bases in between. Germline CDR1 reads SGHTA; CDR2 reads FQGNSA. CDR3 loop: CASSFFFEGTSYF. DNA for the CDR3: TGTGCCAGCAGCTTTTTTTTCGAAGGGACATCGTACTTC.

The table lists this clone with a count of one. V and J are TRBV28 and TRBJ2-7; 7 bases align to TRBD1. The CDR3 runs to 14 residues. Germline values: CDR1 MDHEN, CDR2 SYDVKM. V gave up 3 bases and J gave up 6 bases; unmatched junction bases: 8. The chain's CDR3 is CASSLTGYQAEQYF. CDR3 DNA sequence: TGTGCCAGCAGTTTGACAGGGTATCAGGCCGAGCAGTACTTC.

The chain carries TRBV28 and TRBJ1-4; TRBD1 aligns across 9 bases. Germline-derived CDR1 and CDR2 are MDHEN and SYDVKM. V was pared by 3 bases and J by 7 bases, with 6 bases of the junction left unmatched. The CDR3 consists of 15 residues. The DNA of the CDR3 is TGTGCCAGCAGTTTCCACACAGGGGGCCGTGAAAAACTGTTTTTT. Protein: CASSFHTGGREKLFF.

This clone has just one count. This chain uses TRBV4-1 with TRBJ1-6; D may be TRBD1 (6 bases). The germline CDR1 and CDR2 sequences are MGHRA and YSYEKL. Trimming pared 0 bases from V and 7 bases from J, leaving 7 bases between. This CDR3 has 14 amino acids. The CDR3 nucleotides are TGCGCCAGCAGCCAAGACAGGGGAAATTCACCCCTCCACTTT. Its translation is CASSQDRGNSPLHF.

J is TRBJ2-1 and V is TRBV6-4; no reliable D call. Trimming took off 4 bases at V and 3 bases at J, with 10 bases between the two ends. In germline, CDR1 is MRHNA, CDR2 SNTAGT. The CDR3 covers 14 residues. The CDR3 protein is CASSAGRFYNEQFF. Written as DNA, the CDR3 is TGTGCCAGCAGTGCTGGTAGATTCTACAATGAGCAGTTCTTC.

The J gene is TRBJ2-3, the V gene TRBV5-1; D is perhaps TRBD2 (5 bases). Germline CDR1 is SGHRS and CDR2 is YFSETQ. The CDR3 is 15 residues long. The V gene lost 1 base and the J gene lost 0 bases, with 9 bases spanning the gap. The CDR3 loop reads CASSLWRISTDTQYF. The CDR3 DNA reads TGCGCCAGCAGCTTGTGGAGGATTAGCACAGATACGCAGTATTTT.

The V call is TRBV7-8, the J call TRBJ1-4; 7 nucleotides line up with TRBD1. Germline CDR1 and CDR2: SGHVS and FQNEAQ. V dropped 7 bases and J dropped 7; count of bases not matched to a gene: 12. This CDR3 spans 15 amino acids. The CDR3 sequence: CASTETGTEVEKLFF. CDR3 sequence (DNA): TGTGCCAGCACCGAAACCGGGACAGAAGTTGAAAAACTGTTTTTT.

V usage is TRBV5-1 and J usage is TRBJ2-1; a weak D match, TRBD2 (5 bases). CDR1 is SGHRS and CDR2 is YFSETQ in the germline V gene. The CDR3 contains 13 residues. V was cut by 6 bases and J by 6 bases, with 13 bases left in between. DNA of the CDR3: TGCGCCAGCAATCCTGCTAGCACCAATGAGCAGTTCTTC. Its protein product is CASNPASTNEQFF.

The chain uses TRBV30 and TRBJ2-3; no firm D call. This CDR3 has 12 residues. CDR1 and CDR2 from the germline V gene are GTSNPN and SVGIG (reference sequence). Trimming removed 0 bases from V and 4 bases from J, with 5 bases in between. CDR3 sequence reads: CAWSVFADTQYF. The DNA of the CDR3 is TGTGCCTGGAGTGTATTCGCAGATACGCAGTATTTT. Full variable domain (rest looked up from reference TRBV30 and TRBJ2-3): SQTIHQWPATLVQPVGSPLSLECTVEGTSNPNLYWYRQAAGRGLQLLFYSVGIGQISSEVPQNLSASRPQDRQFILSSKKLLLSDSGFYLCAWSVFADTQYFGPGTRLTVL.

This chain links TRBV5-1 with TRBJ1-4, with 8 nucleotides matching TRBD1. From germline, CDR1 is SGHRS and CDR2 YFSETQ. CDR3 length: 18 residues. The ends lost 1 base at V and 7 bases at J; junction bases unmatched: 15. CDR3 residues: CASSLSGLVGQGAEKLFF. The DNA for the CDR3 is TGCGCCAGCAGCTTGAGCGGGCTCGTGGGCCAGGGGGCTGAAAAACTGTTTTTT.

The V call is TRBV19, the J call TRBJ2-6; maybe TRBD1 (6 bases). Germline CDR1 and CDR2: LNHDA and SQIVND (reference sequence). V lost 7 bases and J 3 bases, leaving 16 bases between the germline ends. This CDR3 is 16 amino acids long. The CDR3 bases are TGTGCCAGTACCTCCCTAACAGGGAGTGGGGCCAACGTCCTGACTTTC. Translating it yields CASTSLTGSGANVLTF.

The chain joins TRBV4-3 to TRBJ2-3; D remains unclear. V was pared by 0 bases and J by 3 bases, with 13 bases between. Germline V lookup: CDR1 LGHNA, CDR2 YSLEER. The CDR3 runs 16 residues. The CDR3 region is CASSQDTPEQTDTQYF. In nucleotides, the CDR3 is TGCGCCAGCAGCCAAGATACCCCAGAACAGACAGATACGCAGTATTTT.

In this sample, this clone turned up a few times. CDR3 nucleotides: TGTGCCATCGCCGAGGGGACTAGCGGGAGTGGCAATGAGCAGTTCTTC. Its translation is CAIAEGTSGSGNEQFF. V gene TRBV10-3 combines with J gene TRBJ2-1; 14 nucleotides line up with TRBD2. CDR1 is ENHRY, CDR2 SYGVKD, per germline. The CDR3 has 16 residues. V shed 8 bases, J shed 6 bases, and the junction held 9 bases outside the gene matches.